A selection of T cell receptor beta chains follows, all from one sample in a study of molecular identifiers for immune sequencing clone quantification. TCRdb re-called the PCR reads through MiXCR, storing one row per CDR3 protein. This sample has about half a million distinct CDR3 sequences, with around 21% found just once. Sequencing was performed on naive CD8+ T cells from blood, with Jurkat cell RNA spiked in. All receptors derive from a human donor in good health. Some libraries in this study had Jurkat cell RNA spiked in. CDR3s include the opening cysteine and the closing phenylalanine or tryptophan. The D gene is left open where the match is weak. The size of a clone is reported for some rows only, either as once, few or many, or as a class for expanded clones.

NA	many	TRBV12-3/TRBV12-4	14	TRBJ2-1	TGTGCCAGCAGTTTACTGCTAACCTACAATGAGCAGTTCTTC	CASSLLLTYNEQFF
TRBD1	few	TRBV10-3	14	TRBJ2-7	TGTGCCATCAGTGATTGGACAGGTACCTACGAGCAGTACTTC	CAISDWTGTYEQYF
TRBD2	few	TRBV20-1	13	TRBJ2-1	TGCAGTGCGGGACTAGCGGCCTACAATGAGCAGTTCTTC	CSAGLAAYNEQFF
TRBD2	many	TRBV29-1	14	TRBJ2-2	TGCAGCGCCCCGGGGGGGGAGAACACCGGGGAGCTGTTTTTT	CSAPGGENTGELFF
NA	NA	TRBV4-3	19	TRBJ1-6	TGCGCCAGCAGTCGACTCACGACGACCAGCGGGACGGCCGGTTCACCCCTCCACTTT	CASSRLTTTSGTAGSPLHF
NA	many	TRBV20-1	13	TRBJ2-7	TGCAGTGCTAGCCCCATTCTTTCCTACGAGCAGTACTTC	CSASPILSYEQYF
NA	NA	TRBV27	14	TRBJ1-1	TGTGCCAGCAGTTCGGGGCTGAGGCTCGCTGAAGCTTTCTTT	CASSSGLRLAEAFF
NA	NA	TRBV7-9	14	TRBJ2-2	TGTGCCAGCAGCTTTTCTCTCTCAGGCGGGGAGCTGTTTTTT	CASSFSLSGGELFF
TRBD2	NA	TRBV20-1	18	TRBJ2-7	TGCAGTGCTAGAGACTTCCTGGGACTAGCGACTGATACCTACGAGCAGTACTTC	CSARDFLGLATDTYEQYF
NA	NA	TRBV28	17	TRBJ2-3	TGTGCCAGCGGACCTAGAACAAGACAATTCTATCAGGATACGCAGTATTTT	CASGPRTRQFYQDTQYF
NA	NA	TRBV24-1	15	TRBJ1-5	TGTGCCACCAGTGATGGCGGGGGGATAAATCAGCCCCAGCATTTT	CATSDGGGINQPQHF
NA	NA	TRBV11-2	15	TRBJ1-1	TGTGCCAGCAGCTTAGGGGGCAGGGTGAACACTGAAGCTTTCTTT	CASSLGGRVNTEAFF
TRBD2	NA	TRBV7-9	17	TRBJ2-3	TGTGCCAGCGGCTTGAATGTAGCGGGAGAAATTTCGGATACGCAGTATTTT	CASGLNVAGEISDTQYF
NA	NA	TRBV12-5	11	TRBJ2-3	TGTGCTAGTGGTTTACAAGATACGCAGTATTTT	CASGLQDTQYF
NA	many	TRBV7-9	12	TRBJ2-3	TGTGCCAGCAGCCAGGGGCCGGATACGCAGTATTTT	CASSQGPDTQYF
TRBD2	many	TRBV28	16	TRBJ2-3	TGTGCCAGCATTGGGCGGGGGTCATGGGGCACAGATACGCAGTATTTT	CASIGRGSWGTDTQYF
NA	many	TRBV30	12	TRBJ2-7	TGTGCCTGGAGTGGGCTCCCCTACGAGCAGTACTTC	CAWSGLPYEQYF
NA	few	TRBV11-2	13	TRBJ2-2	TGTGCCAGCAGTATAAGTGGGAGCGGGGAGCTGTTTTTT	CASSISGSGELFF
NA	NA	TRBV6-1	11	TRBJ1-5	TGTGCCAGCAGCGACAATCAGCCCCAGCATTTT	CASSDNQPQHF
NA	few	TRBV27	17	TRBJ1-4	TGTGCCAGCAGTCCCTCGACAGGACCCGTGGGAGTTGAAAAACTGTTTTTT	CASSPSTGPVGVEKLFF
TRBD2	few	TRBV27	15	TRBJ2-1	TGTGCCAGCAGCCAGCGGGGTTACTCCTACAATGAGCAGTTCTTC	CASSQRGYSYNEQFF
NA	once	TRBV11-2	14	TRBJ1-4	TGTGCCAGCAGCTTAGATGGGGCGCCCAGAGGGCTGTTTTTT	CASSLDGAPRGLFF